Below are 5 T cell receptor beta chains sequenced from a single sample in a study of cytomegalovirus exposure and HLA in healthy donors. Measured with immunoSEQ multiplex PCR; TCRdb has only the in-frame clones, and not every one. The table lists approximately 260,000 clones, approximately 86% of them singletons, with around 1% in the top ten. The sample comprised PBMCs. The receptors here all came from a young woman in good health and CMV-seronegative.

This clone was recorded a few times. V gene TRBV19 combines with J gene TRBJ1-1; 7 bases fit TRBD1. CDR1 is LNHDA and CDR2 is SQIVND in the germline V gene (reference sequence). The ends lost 4 bases at V and 5 bases at J; junction bases unmatched: 10. CDR3 size: 15 residues. CDR3 region: CASSTGTTGWTEAFF. The CDR3 DNA reads TGTGCCAGTAGTACCGGTACGACAGGGTGGACTGAAGCTTTCTTT. The full variable domain, rest sourced from reference TRBV19 and TRBJ1-1, is DGGITQSPKYLFRKEGQNVTLSCEQNLNHDAMYWYRQDPGQGLRLIYYSQIVNDFQKGDIAEGYSVSREKKESFPLTVTSAQKNPTAFYLCASSTGTTGWTEAFFGQGTRLTVV.

The chain employs TRBV7-6 and TRBJ2-7, with 9 bases matching TRBD1. The V segment lost 4 bases and the J segment 5 bases; nucleotides outside the gene matches: 12. The CDR3 is 16 amino acids. Germline V gene lookup returns CDR1 SGHVS and CDR2 FNYEAQ. This CDR3 reads CASSWRPGQGRDEQYF. CDR3 DNA: TGTGCCAGCAGCTGGAGGCCGGGACAGGGTCGCGACGAGCAGTACTTC.

The rearrangement joins TRBV14 to TRBJ2-7; 7 bases align to TRBD1. With 4 bases clipped from V and 6 bases from J, the junction kept 12 bases outside the gene matches. The germline gives CDR1 SGHDN, CDR2 FVKESK. The CDR3 sequence is 15 residues long. The CDR3: CASSRTGAAPSEQYF. CDR3 coding DNA: TGTGCCAGCAGCCGAACAGGGGCGGCCCCCTCCGAGCAGTACTTC.

J is TRBJ2-7 and V is TRBV10-3, with 9 bases aligning to TRBD1. V dropped 4 bases and J dropped 3; count of bases not matched to a gene: 4. The CDR3 covers 14 residues. Germline-derived CDR1 and CDR2 are ENHRY and SYGVKD. The CDR3 DNA is TGTGCCATCAGTGGGGGACAGGGAGTCTACGAGCAGTACTTC. Protein product: CAISGGQGVYEQYF.

The chain is built from TRBV10-3 and TRBJ2-5; tentative D call: TRBD2 (6 bases). Germline lookup yields CDR1 ENHRY and CDR2 SYGVKD. This CDR3 contains 12 residues. V lost 11 bases and J lost 5, with 15 bases in between. CDR3 nucleotides: TGTGCCTCGGGGGACGGACGGGAGACCCAGTACTTC. The encoded protein is CASGDGRETQYF.